Listed below are T cell receptor beta chains from one sample, sequenced in a study of T-cell reconstitution after alpha-beta-depleted transplantation in children. TCRdb called the PCR reads again in MiXCR, with one record for every CDR3 protein. The profile covers about 76,000 distinct CDR3 sequences, with roughly 13% appearing a single time and about 25% taken by the ten largest. The material sequenced was PBMCs, mostly from graft donor cells, taken 180 days after TCRalphabeta/CD19-depleted stem cell transplant. These receptors all stem from a male patient aged 2-10 years who had a stem cell transplant for acute lymphoblastic leukemia, so the T cells may come from the graft donor. CDR3s include the opening cysteine and the closing phenylalanine or tryptophan. The D gene is left open where the match is weak. A row's size may be missing; if present it is once, few, many or a size class.

.	TRBV29-1	TRBJ2-5	.	CSVKPRLGETQYF	TGCAGCGTTAAGCCTAGATTGGGAGAGACCCAGTACTTC
.	TRBV6-1	TRBJ2-7	many	CASSRAFSYEQYF	TGTGCCAGCAGTCGCGCCTTCTCCTACGAGCAGTACTTC
TRBD2	TRBV7-2	TRBJ2-7	.	CASSTTSAKGIYEQYF	TGTGCCAGCAGCACCACTAGCGCTAAAGGGATCTACGAGCAGTACTTC
TRBD2	TRBV6-2/TRBV6-3	TRBJ2-7	.	CASRIYLLGRGYEQYF	TGTGCCAGCCGCATCTACCTTCTTGGGAGGGGATACGAGCAGTACTTC
.	TRBV12-3/TRBV12-4	TRBJ1-5	many	CASSFPGRSNQPQHF	TGTGCCAGCAGTTTCCCGGGGCGTAGCAATCAGCCCCAGCATTTT
.	TRBV4-3	TRBJ2-1	.	CASSQDAGGRNEQFF	TGCGCCAGCAGCCAAGATGCGGGCGGGCGGAATGAGCAGTTCTTC
TRBD2	TRBV7-3	TRBJ2-1	.	CASSFRLVAGERPEQFF	TGTGCCAGCAGCTTCCGATTAGTAGCGGGAGAGAGACCTGAGCAGTTCTTC
TRBD2	TRBV7-2	TRBJ2-1	many	CASSPRGRAGSYNEQFF	TGTGCCAGCAGCCCAAGAGGGAGGGCGGGCTCCTACAATGAGCAGTTCTTC
.	TRBV6-4	TRBJ2-1	few	CASSEEGSSYNEQFF	TGTGCCAGCAGTGAGGAGGGCAGCTCCTACAATGAGCAGTTCTTC
.	TRBV9	TRBJ2-1	many	CASSASSGGWDYNEQFF	TGTGCCAGCAGCGCCTCATCTGGGGGCTGGGACTACAATGAGCAGTTCTTC
.	TRBV12-3/TRBV12-4	TRBJ1-3	.	CASSLPGFSGNTIYF	TGTGCCAGCAGTTTACCGGGATTCTCTGGAAACACCATATATTTT
TRBD1	TRBV4-3	TRBJ2-7	many	CASSQDEGASEQYF	TGCGCCAGCAGCCAAGATGAGGGGGCGAGCGAGCAGTACTTC
.	TRBV6-5	TRBJ1-2	few	CASSYSKEGDYGYTF	TGTGCCAGCAGTTACTCGAAGGAGGGGGACTATGGCTACACCTTC
.	TRBV10-3	TRBJ1-2	.	CAVGGGGYGYTF	TGTGCCGTAGGAGGGGGAGGCTATGGCTACACCTTC
TRBD1	TRBV27	TRBJ1-2	.	CASSLSGTLTGGHGYTF	TGTGCCAGCAGTTTATCGGGGACCTTGACAGGGGGACATGGCTACACCTTC
.	TRBV24-1	TRBJ2-3	.	CATSLGRPSTDTQYF	TGTGCCACCAGTCTCGGGAGACCTAGCACAGATACGCAGTATTTT
.	TRBV10-3	TRBJ2-3	few	CAISGRADTQYF	TGTGCCATCAGTGGGCGGGCAGATACGCAGTATTTT
.	TRBV9	TRBJ2-2	.	CASSLEGPGTGELFF	TGTGCCAGCAGCCTAGAGGGCCCAGGCACCGGGGAGCTGTTTTTT
.	TRBV11-2	TRBJ2-3	.	CASSLDRDTQYF	TGTGCCAGCAGCTTAGATAGAGATACGCAGTATTTT
.	TRBV7-2	TRBJ2-7	few	CASSAHRPYEQYF	TGTGCCAGCAGCGCACATCGGCCCTACGAGCAGTACTTC
.	TRBV7-3	TRBJ2-3	few	CASSYRDSTDTQYF	TGTGCCAGCAGTTACAGGGATAGCACAGATACGCAGTATTTT
.	TRBV29-1	TRBJ2-5	many	CSVEDRGEETQYF	TGCAGCGTTGAAGATCGGGGAGAAGAGACCCAGTACTTC
.	TRBV5-4	TRBJ1-6	.	CASSLNPSYNSPLHF	TGTGCCAGCAGCCTGAACCCCTCCTATAATTCACCCCTCCACTTT
.	TRBV20-1	TRBJ2-1	.	CSASGPLLGEQFF	TGCAGTGCTTCCGGGCCTCTCCTCGGTGAGCAGTTCTTC
TRBD1	TRBV28	TRBJ2-2	many	CASGGDRASSGELFF	TGTGCCAGCGGGGGGGACAGGGCATCCTCCGGGGAGCTGTTTTTT
.	TRBV7-2	TRBJ2-7	few	CASSLHRSYEQYF	TGTGCCAGCAGCCTCCACCGCTCCTACGAGCAGTACTTC
.	TRBV10-3	TRBJ2-3	.	CAISPVGVWISDTQYF	TGTGCCATCAGCCCGGTCGGGGTCTGGATATCTGATACGCAGTATTTT
TRBD2	TRBV3-1	TRBJ2-5	once	CASSSLEGGLAALKETQYF	TGTGCCAGCAGCAGTTTAGAGGGGGGACTAGCCGCGCTAAAAGAGACCCAGTACTTC
TRBD1	TRBV7-2	TRBJ2-7	.	CASSLTSGQTYEQYF	TGTGCCAGCAGCTTAACTTCGGGACAGACCTACGAGCAGTACTTC
TRBD2	TRBV20-1	TRBJ2-7	.	CSANSGASYEQYF	TGCAGTGCTAATAGCGGGGCCTCCTACGAGCAGTACTTC
.	TRBV27	TRBJ2-7	.	CASSLLQGPTYEQYF	TGTGCCAGCAGTTTACTCCAGGGTCCGACCTACGAGCAGTACTTC
TRBD2	TRBV20-1	TRBJ2-5	.	CSAPRLAGEETQYF	TGCAGTGCCCCTCGACTAGCGGGAGAAGAGACCCAGTACTTC
.	TRBV7-6	TRBJ2-5	.	CASSLETDRETQYF	TGTGCCAGCAGCTTAGAAACAGATAGGGAGACCCAGTACTTC
.	TRBV29-1	TRBJ2-7	many	CSATGITYEQYF	TGCAGCGCCACCGGGATTACCTACGAGCAGTACTTC
.	TRBV14	TRBJ1-1	.	CASSPFEEAFF	TGTGCCAGCAGCCCCTTTGAGGAAGCTTTCTTT
TRBD2	TRBV7-9	TRBJ2-1	.	CASVATSWSYNEQFF	TGTGCCAGCGTGGCGACTAGCTGGTCCTACAATGAGCAGTTCTTC
TRBD1	TRBV5-1	TRBJ2-3	.	CASSFRDRGRNTQYF	TGCGCCAGCAGCTTCCGTGACAGGGGGCGTAATACGCAGTATTTT
.	TRBV11-2	TRBJ2-5	few	CASSLDSPTQYF	TGTGCCAGCAGCTTAGATTCCCCGACCCAGTACTTC
TRBD2	TRBV7-2	TRBJ2-7	.	CASQQASGSSYEQYF	TGTGCCAGCCAGCAGGCTAGCGGGAGCTCCTACGAGCAGTACTTC
TRBD1	TRBV4-1	TRBJ2-7	.	CASSQGAGTGVYEQYF	TGCGCCAGCAGCCAAGGGGCCGGGACAGGGGTCTACGAGCAGTACTTC
.	TRBV12-3/TRBV12-4	TRBJ2-1	few	CASGLTSYNEQFF	TGTGCCAGCGGACTGACCTCCTACAATGAGCAGTTCTTC
.	TRBV12-5	TRBJ2-6	.	CASGPGAGANVLTF	TGTGCTAGCGGTCCGGGAGCTGGGGCCAACGTCCTGACTTTC
TRBD2	TRBV20-1	TRBJ2-5	.	CSARGGLAEETQYF	TGCAGTGCTAGGGGGGGACTAGCGGAAGAGACCCAGTACTTC
TRBD1	TRBV5-1	TRBJ1-2	.	CASSQGDREVNGYTF	TGCGCCAGCAGCCAGGGGGACAGGGAGGTGAATGGCTACACCTTC
.	TRBV28	TRBJ1-2	many	CASSFGGIYNANYGYTF	TGTGCCAGCAGTTTCGGCGGAATTTACAATGCTAACTATGGCTACACCTTC
.	TRBV7-9	TRBJ2-5	few	CASISREKTQYF	TGTGCCAGCATCTCCAGGGAGAAGACCCAGTACTTC
.	TRBV12-3/TRBV12-4	TRBJ2-1	few	CASSFGPGARGRFNEQFF	TGTGCCAGCAGTTTTGGCCCGGGGGCGAGAGGTCGTTTCAATGAGCAGTTCTTC
.	TRBV12-3/TRBV12-4	TRBJ2-5	.	CASSSYGGTQETQYF	TGTGCCAGCAGTTCGTACGGGGGTACACAAGAGACCCAGTACTTC
TRBD1	TRBV5-1	TRBJ2-6	few	CASSRVQGAKGANVLTF	TGCGCCAGCAGCCGCGTACAGGGGGCGAAGGGGGCCAACGTCCTGACTTTC
TRBD2	TRBV6-4	TRBJ2-3	.	CASRVAVGLAGPTDTQYF	TGTGCCAGCAGAGTTGCGGTTGGACTAGCGGGACCCACAGATACGCAGTATTTT
TRBD1	TRBV24-1	TRBJ2-3	.	CATSDPRGPYGQGADTQYF	TGTGCCACCAGTGATCCCAGGGGGCCCTACGGACAGGGTGCAGATACGCAGTATTTT
.	TRBV6-5	TRBJ1-1	few	CASSFHRAATEAFF	TGTGCCAGCAGTTTCCACCGGGCCGCCACTGAAGCTTTCTTT
TRBD2	TRBV28	TRBJ2-3	few	CASSLRLAGSTDTQYF	TGTGCCAGCAGTTTACGCCTAGCGGGGAGCACAGATACGCAGTATTTT
.	TRBV7-9	TRBJ2-7	.	CASSSGGYYEQYF	TGTGCCAGCAGTTCAGGGGGGTACTACGAGCAGTACTTC
TRBD2	TRBV7-2	TRBJ2-2	.	CASSLAPLAGPREGRTGELFF	TGTGCCAGCAGCTTAGCTCCTCTGGCGGGACCCCGGGAGGGCCGGACCGGGGAGCTGTTTTTT